The entry that follows covers one TCR beta chain sequence. Its cognate antigen has yet to be identified. No base qualities exist here, and no much larger clone lies one base off it. Using the deep immunoSEQ assay, multiplex PCR amplified TCR CDR3 regions from genomic DNA. Extracted genomic DNA from each cell subset was spread evenly across all wells of several immunoSEQ 96-well plates, with each plate serving as a replicate. For sorted subsets, roughly 200 ng of genomic DNA, equivalent to roughly 30,000 T cell genomes, went into each replicate PCR. Purified libraries were quantified with a Qubit 3.0 fluorometer, sized on a Bioanalyzer 2100, and re-quantified with the KAPA Library Quantification kit. Each immunoSEQ 96-well plate was sequenced on its own single-read 150-cycle Illumina NextSeq 550 flow cell. On the study's bioinformatics: Because the immunoSEQ output included only junctional sequences and no quality scores, the filtering could not be the same as the filtering used for full-length reads. Sequences were annotated with PyIR, a Python wrapper for IgBLAST v1.9, using IMGT germline references to assign V/J genes and CDR3. Reads were removed for weak V/J assignments (E-value above 1e-6), missing CDR3, stop codons, out-of-frame junctions, or ambiguous translated residues. V3J clonotypes were defined by identical inferred V gene, J gene, and CDR3 amino acid sequence. To compute the percentage overlap between repertoires, the number of shared unique clonotypes was divided by the size of the smaller repertoire. Richness of each repertoire was evaluated using RTK rarefaction, the Chao1 estimator, and Recon v2.1 estimates of unobserved clonotypes. Generation probabilities were computed with OLGA for all TCRbeta clonotypes obtained by the gDNA method from four donors. Not all clones reach the TCRdb copy of this immuneACCESS table, which keeps in-frame sequences only. Checked studies attribute under half of the gap to unresolved V genes and leave the rest unexplained. V and J calls and clone size are those listed in that table; D and trimming were worked out from the DNA. Counted in this sample were approximately 1.9 million clones; around 93% of them appeared once. The ten largest clones add up to about 1.7% of the sample.

CD8 naive samples were obtained by positive selection for CCR7 among CD45RO-negative cells, yielding a CD45RA+CCR7+ population from which TemRA cells were excluded. Donors were healthy HIV-negative adults with no recently reported acute infections or vaccinations. Every donor was a Caucasian adult living in Nashville, Tennessee, USA. Blood was obtained by leukapheresis, after which PBMCs were separated by Ficoll-Histopaque density gradient centrifugation and cryopreserved in liquid nitrogen vapor phase. Purity and quantity of every magnetically sorted T cell population were checked by analytical flow cytometry. Genomic DNA was isolated from every sorted fraction and measured by UV absorbance on a Nanodrop 2000c. The data were obtained in a study of shared clonotypes between healthy human individuals (dated by TCRdb to the early 2020s). Some background on the complete study: A few men and a couple of women, aged 18 to 49 years, made up the cohort. To increase sequencing depth and limit assay-specific biases, TCR repertoire library preparation and sequencing were carried out by different laboratories using diverse techniques. For each donor, CD4 naive and CD4 memory were each given three plates, CD8 naive was given two plates, and CD8 memory was given one plate. Blood TCR repertoires of about five healthy adults were deeply sequenced to estimate repertoire size and the extent of clonotype sharing between individuals. Between about 0.94 and 8.9 billion PBMCs per donor were obtained by leukapheresis. Paper-wide results and their limitations: Pairwise subsampling indicated that sequencing depth was expected to affect the degree of clonotype sharing among donors. Higher generation probabilities were observed for clonotypes shared by all four sorted-subset donors than for non-shared clonotypes. Across a handful of donors, approximately 5% of naive CD4, 3% to 4% of naive CD8, 2.3% of memory CD4, and roughly 0.4% of memory CD8 clonotypes were shared. Naive subsets generally had larger estimated clonotype richness than memory subsets did. Rarefaction of sorted-subset datasets indicated incomplete sequencing despite the large sequencing depth. Sampling was restricted to blood, and TCR repertoires in tissue are likely to differ from TCR repertoires in blood. Because the study included a small number of donors, the genetic and exposure-history diversity represented was limited.

Germline trimming amounts to 6 bases on V and 0 bases on J, with 15 as the count of junction bases outside the gene matches. Sequences SQVTM (CDR1) and ANQGSEA (CDR2) are obtained from the germline V gene. The CDR3, from cysteine to phenylalanine, totals 17 residues. Of all the DNA, just the CDR3 is kept, 51 bases in frame from base 1. This sequence was found in a man aged 18 to 29 in good health. Some clones in this sample may be carry-over from other donors' samples. The sample comprised naive CD8+ T cells from PBMCs. Per the publication, the cell subset or site label means: CD45RA+CCR7+. The chain couples TRBV29-1 to TRBJ1-1, with 8 bases in between that match TRBD1. The nucleotide sequence reads TGCAGCGTGCCACGGACAGGGTCGCGGCTCGTGAACACTGAAGCTTTCTTT. Its protein reads: CSVPRTGSRLVNTEAFF.